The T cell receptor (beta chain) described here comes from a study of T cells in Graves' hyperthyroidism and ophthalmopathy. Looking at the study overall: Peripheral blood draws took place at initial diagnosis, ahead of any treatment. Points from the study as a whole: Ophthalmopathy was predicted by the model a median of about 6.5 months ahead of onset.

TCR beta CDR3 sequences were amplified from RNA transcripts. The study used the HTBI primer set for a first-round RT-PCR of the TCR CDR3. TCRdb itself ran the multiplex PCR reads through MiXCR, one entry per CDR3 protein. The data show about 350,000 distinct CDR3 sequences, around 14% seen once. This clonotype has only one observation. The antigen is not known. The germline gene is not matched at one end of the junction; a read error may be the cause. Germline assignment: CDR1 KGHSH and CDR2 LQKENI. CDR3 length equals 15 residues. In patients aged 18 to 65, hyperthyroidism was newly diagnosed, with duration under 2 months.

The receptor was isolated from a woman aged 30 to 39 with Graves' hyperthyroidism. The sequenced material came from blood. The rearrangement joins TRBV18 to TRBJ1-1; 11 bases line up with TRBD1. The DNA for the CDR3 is TGTGTCAGCTCACCACCGGGACAGGGGGACACTGAAGCTTTCTTT. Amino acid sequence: CVSSPPGQGDTEAFF.